Listed here is a single T cell receptor beta chain. Antigen unknown. This sample is part of a study of T-cell reconstitution after alpha-beta-depleted transplantation in children. General observations from the study: Several hundred rapidly expanded clones from non-depleted graft cells reportedly supplied alpha-beta T cells about two months post-transplant.

The length of the CDR3 is 12 residues. The germline gives CDR1 SGHDN, CDR2 FVKESK. The V end lost 3 bases, the J end lost 5 bases, and 8 bases lay between the germline ends. The library targeted TCRbeta and was prepared with unique molecular identifiers. Using its own MiXCR run on the PCR reads, TCRdb lists one record per CDR3 protein. Of 500,000 to 750,000 distinct CDR3 sequences in the sample, 13% were seen once. The origin of this receptor is a male patient between 10 and 17 years old who had a stem cell transplant for acute myeloid leukemia, so the T cells may come from the graft donor. Source: PBMCs, mostly from graft donor cells, taken 360 days after TCRalphabeta/CD19-depleted stem cell transplant. This chain connects TRBV14 to TRBJ2-7, with D perhaps TRBD2 (5 bases). The chain's CDR3 is CASSQASHEQYF. The CDR3 DNA follows: TGTGCCAGCAGCCAGGCTAGCCACGAGCAGTACTTC.